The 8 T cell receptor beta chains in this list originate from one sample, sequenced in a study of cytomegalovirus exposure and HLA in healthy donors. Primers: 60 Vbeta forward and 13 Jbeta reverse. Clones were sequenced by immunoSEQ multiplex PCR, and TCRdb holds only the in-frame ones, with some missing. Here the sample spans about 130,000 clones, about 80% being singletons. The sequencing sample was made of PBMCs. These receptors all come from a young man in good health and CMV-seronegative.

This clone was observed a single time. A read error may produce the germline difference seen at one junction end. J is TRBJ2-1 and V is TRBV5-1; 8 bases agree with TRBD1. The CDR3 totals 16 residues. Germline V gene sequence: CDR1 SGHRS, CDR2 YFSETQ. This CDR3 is CASSLPGTGTYNEQFF. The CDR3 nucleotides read TGCGCCAGCAGCTTACCCGGGACAGGCACCTATAATGAGCAGTTCTTC.

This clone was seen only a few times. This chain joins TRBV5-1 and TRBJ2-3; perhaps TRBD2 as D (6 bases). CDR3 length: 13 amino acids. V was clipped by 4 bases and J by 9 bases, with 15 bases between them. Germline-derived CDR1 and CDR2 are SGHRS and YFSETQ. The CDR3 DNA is TGCGCCAGCAGCGAGGGACTCTCCGGGACGCAGTATTTT. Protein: CASSEGLSGTQYF.

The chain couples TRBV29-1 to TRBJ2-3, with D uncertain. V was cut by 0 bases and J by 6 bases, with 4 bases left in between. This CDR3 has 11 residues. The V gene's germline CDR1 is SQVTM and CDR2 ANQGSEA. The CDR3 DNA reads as TGCAGCGTTGAAGATTATGATACGCAGTATTTT. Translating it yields CSVEDYDTQYF.

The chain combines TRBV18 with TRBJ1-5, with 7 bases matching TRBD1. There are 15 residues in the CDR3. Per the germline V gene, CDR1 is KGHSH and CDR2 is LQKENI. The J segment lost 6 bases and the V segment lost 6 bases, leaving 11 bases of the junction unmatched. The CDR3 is CASSLDRVGVQPQHF. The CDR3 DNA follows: TGTGCCAGCTCCCTCGACAGGGTTGGCGTTCAGCCCCAGCATTTT.

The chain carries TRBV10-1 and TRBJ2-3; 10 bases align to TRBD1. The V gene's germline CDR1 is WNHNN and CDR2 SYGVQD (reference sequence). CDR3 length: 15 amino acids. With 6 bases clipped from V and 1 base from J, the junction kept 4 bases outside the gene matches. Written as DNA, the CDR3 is TGCGCCAGCAGCCGGGACAGGGGCGGCACAGATACGCAGTATTTT. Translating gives CASSRDRGGTDTQYF.

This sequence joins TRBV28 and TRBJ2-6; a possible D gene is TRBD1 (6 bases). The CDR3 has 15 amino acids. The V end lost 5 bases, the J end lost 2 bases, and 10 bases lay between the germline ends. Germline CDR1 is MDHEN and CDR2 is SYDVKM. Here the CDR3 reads CASSRRGTGANVLTF. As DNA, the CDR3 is TGTGCCAGCAGTCGCAGGGGAACTGGGGCCAACGTCCTGACTTTC.

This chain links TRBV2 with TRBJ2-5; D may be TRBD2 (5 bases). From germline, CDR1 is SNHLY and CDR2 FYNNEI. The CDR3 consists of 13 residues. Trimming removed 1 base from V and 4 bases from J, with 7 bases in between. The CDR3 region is CASSEGEGETQYF. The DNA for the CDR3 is TGTGCCAGCAGTGAAGGCGAGGGAGAGACCCAGTACTTC.

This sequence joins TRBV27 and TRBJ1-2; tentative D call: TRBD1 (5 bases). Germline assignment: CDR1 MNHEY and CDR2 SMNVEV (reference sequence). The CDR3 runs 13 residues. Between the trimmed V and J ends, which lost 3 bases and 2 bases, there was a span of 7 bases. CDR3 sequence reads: CASSLRQNYGYTF. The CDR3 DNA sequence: TGTGCCAGCAGTTTGCGACAGAACTATGGCTACACCTTC.